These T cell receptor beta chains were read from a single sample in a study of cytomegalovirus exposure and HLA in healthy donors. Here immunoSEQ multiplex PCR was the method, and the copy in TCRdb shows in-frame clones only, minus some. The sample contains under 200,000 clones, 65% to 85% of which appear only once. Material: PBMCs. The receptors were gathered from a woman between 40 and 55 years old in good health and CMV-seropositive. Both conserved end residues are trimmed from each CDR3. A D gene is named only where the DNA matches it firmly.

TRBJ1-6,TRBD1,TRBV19,ASSIGTGASNSPLH
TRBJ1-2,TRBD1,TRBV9,ASSPGQGYGYT
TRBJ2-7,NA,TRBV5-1,ASSWWGGTYEQY
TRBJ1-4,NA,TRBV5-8,ASSQGQKGNEKLF
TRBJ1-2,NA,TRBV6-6,ASSYPGGGVYT
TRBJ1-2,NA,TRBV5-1,ASSLGSLPNYGYT
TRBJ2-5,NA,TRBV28,ASSLIDSPNTQY
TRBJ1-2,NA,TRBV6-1,ASSGGVWNGYT
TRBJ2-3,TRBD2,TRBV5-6,ASSLMASGVTDTQY
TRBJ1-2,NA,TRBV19,ASSTHKDNVGGYT
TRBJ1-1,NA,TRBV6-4,ASSVGANTEAF
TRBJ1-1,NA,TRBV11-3,ASSPGWGDTEAF
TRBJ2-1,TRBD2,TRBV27,ASSSRGGTYNEQF
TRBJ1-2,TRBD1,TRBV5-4,ASGLQGQAYGYT
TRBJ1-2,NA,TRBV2,ASSEVGTANYGYT
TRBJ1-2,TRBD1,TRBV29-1,SVEDRWNRGYGYT
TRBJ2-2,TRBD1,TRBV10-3,AISEGGRNTGELF
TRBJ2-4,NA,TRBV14,ASSQTRLIQY
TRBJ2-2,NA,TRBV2,ASSADRLLELF
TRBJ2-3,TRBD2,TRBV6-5,ACRGLAGGLDTQY
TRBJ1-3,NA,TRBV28,ATYLENTIY
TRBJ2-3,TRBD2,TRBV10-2,ASSVSGGGGTDTQY
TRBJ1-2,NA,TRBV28,ASSLPGTNYGYT
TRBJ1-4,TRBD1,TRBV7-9,ASSPTGTGGEKLF
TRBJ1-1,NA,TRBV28,ASTGTPNTEAF
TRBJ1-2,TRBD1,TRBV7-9,ASSGDRADNYGYT
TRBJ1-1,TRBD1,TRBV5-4,ASSYDRENTEAF
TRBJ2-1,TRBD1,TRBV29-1,SVGGQVGNQQF
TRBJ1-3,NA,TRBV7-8,ASSLMGSLSGNTIY
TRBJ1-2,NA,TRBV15,ATSSAIMGGQYGYT
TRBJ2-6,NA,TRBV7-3,ASVAPGANVLT
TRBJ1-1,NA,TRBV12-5,ASGTVEVF
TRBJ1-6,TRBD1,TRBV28,ASSPRGQPNSPLH
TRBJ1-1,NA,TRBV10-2,ASSDPGPGGIAEAF
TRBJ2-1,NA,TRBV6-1,ASGRNEQF
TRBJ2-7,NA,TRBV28,ASSFQGTPYEQY
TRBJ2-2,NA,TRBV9,ASREDWNTGELF
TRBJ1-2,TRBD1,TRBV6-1,ASMQGADLGYT
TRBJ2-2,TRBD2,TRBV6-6,ASSYGGVGTGELF
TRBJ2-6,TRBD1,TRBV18,ASSRDRPSGANVLT
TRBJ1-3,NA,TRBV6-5,ASSYTRPSSGNTIY
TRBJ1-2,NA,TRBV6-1,ASSEISAGYGYT
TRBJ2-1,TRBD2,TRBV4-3,ASSQKYRPGLAGGGYNEQF
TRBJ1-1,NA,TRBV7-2,ASSPGWESTF
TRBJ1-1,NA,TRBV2,ASSGELTEAF
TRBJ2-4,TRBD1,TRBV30,AWSADRGLRNSQY
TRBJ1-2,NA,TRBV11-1,ASSFSAGLGYT
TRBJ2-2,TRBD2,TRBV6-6,ASKGGTGELF
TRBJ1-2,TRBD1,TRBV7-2,ASSPGQGRGVGGYT
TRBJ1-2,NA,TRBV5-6,ASSLGGQYYGYT
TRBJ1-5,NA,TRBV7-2,ASSQQDAQPQH
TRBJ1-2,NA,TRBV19,ASSNGIQGDYGYT
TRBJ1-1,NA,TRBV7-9,ASSLGGTGGGTEAF
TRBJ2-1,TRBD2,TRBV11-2,ASSSPAGRYNEQF
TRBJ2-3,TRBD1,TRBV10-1,ASSDDRGPISTDTQY
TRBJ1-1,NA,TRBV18,ASHRDTMNTEAF